Given below is one T cell receptor beta chain in context. These data belong to a study of blood T cell repertoires in COVID-19. For the study at large: COVID-19 samples, acute and convalescent, were from the United States, Italy and Spain. PBMCs, B-cell-depleted T cells, or T cells provided the cDNA or gDNA that made up the material.

In the source study's methods: Amplification from reference gene primers served as the basis for estimated nucleated cell counts. TCRdb's table, derived via immunoSEQ multiplex PCR, lists solely in-frame clones and lacks some. V, J and clone size derive from that table, while D and trimming were established from the DNA sequence. The sample consists of 150,000 or so clones, approximately 84% of them appearing once. Germline values: CDR1 PRHDT, CDR2 FYEKMQ (reference sequence). The CDR3 is 18 residues long. After removal of 4 bases from V and 5 bases from J, the junction contained 14 bases not matched to a gene.

The sample consisted of peripheral blood. This receptor was taken from a man aged 35 to 55 who had recovered from COVID-19. The chain carries TRBV13 and TRBJ2-3, with 11 nucleotides matching TRBD2. The chain's CDR3 is CASSSPPRLAGKRDTQYF. In DNA form, the CDR3 reads TGTGCCAGCAGCTCTCCTCCCAGACTAGCGGGAAAGAGAGATACGCAGTATTTT.